The sequence of this TCR beta chain was determined in a study of blood T cell repertoires in COVID-19. In the original workflow: How many nucleated cells were present was estimated from reference gene primer amplification. The method was immunoSEQ multiplex PCR; TCRdb's version includes in-frame clones alone and lacks a portion of them. That table gives V, J and clone size, and the DNA gave D and trimming. The sample includes about 130,000 clones, more than 70% of them seen just once. Notes on this clone: An end of the junction differs from the germline gene, which may be a read error.

The clonotype comes from a woman aged 60-75 years with acute or convalescent COVID-19. The sequenced sample consisted of peripheral blood.

DNA of the CDR3: TGCGCCAGCAGTTTGGGGAGCTCCGGGGAGCTGTTTTTT. It specifies CASSLGSSGELFF. The V call is TRBV5-1, the J call TRBJ2-2; weak D call: TRBD2 (5 bases). The germline V gene encodes CDR1 SGHRS and CDR2 YFSETQ. The CDR3 runs to 13 residues.